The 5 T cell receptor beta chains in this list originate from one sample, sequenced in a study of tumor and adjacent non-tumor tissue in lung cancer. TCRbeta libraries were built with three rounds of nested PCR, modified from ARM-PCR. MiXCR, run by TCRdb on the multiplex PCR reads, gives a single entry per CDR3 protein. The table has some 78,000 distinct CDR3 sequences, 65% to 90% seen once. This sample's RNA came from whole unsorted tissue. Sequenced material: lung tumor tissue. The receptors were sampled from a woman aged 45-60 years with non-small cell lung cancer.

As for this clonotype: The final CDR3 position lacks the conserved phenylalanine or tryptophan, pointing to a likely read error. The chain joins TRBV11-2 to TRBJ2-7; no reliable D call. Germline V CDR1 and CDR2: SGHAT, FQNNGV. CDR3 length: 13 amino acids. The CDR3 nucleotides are TGTGCATGCAACTTGGGGAATGACGGCGAGCAGTACTTA. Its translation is CACNLGNDGEQYL.

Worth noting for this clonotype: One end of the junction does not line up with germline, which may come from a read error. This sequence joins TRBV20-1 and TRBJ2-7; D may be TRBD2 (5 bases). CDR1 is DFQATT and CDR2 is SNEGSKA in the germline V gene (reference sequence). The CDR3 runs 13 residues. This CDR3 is CSASRAEYYERYF. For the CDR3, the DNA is TGCAGTGCTAGTAGAGCGGAGTACTACGAGCGGTACTTC.

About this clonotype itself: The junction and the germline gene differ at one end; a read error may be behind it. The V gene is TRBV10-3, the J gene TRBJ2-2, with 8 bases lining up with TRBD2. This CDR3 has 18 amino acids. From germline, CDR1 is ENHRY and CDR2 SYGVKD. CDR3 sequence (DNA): TGTGCCATCCGTGAGTCGATGGGCGGGAGGACCGCCTCCGGGGAGCTGTTTTTT. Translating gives CAIRESMGGRTASGELFF.

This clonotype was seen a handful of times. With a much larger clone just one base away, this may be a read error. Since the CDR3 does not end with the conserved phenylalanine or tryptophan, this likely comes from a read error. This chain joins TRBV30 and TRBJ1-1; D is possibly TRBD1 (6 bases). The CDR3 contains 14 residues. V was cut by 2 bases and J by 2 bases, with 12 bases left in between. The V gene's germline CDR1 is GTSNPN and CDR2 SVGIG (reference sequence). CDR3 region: CAWSLGRGNTEAFI. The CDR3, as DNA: TGTGCCTGGAGTTTAGGCAGGGGAAACACTGAAGCTTTCATT.

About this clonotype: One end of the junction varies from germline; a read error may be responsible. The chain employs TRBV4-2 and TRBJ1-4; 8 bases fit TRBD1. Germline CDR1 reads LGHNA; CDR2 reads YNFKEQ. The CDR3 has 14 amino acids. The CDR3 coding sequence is TGTGCCAGCAGCCAAGTCCAGGGGGCCGGGAAAAACTGTTTT. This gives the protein CASSQVQGAGKNCF.